This T cell receptor (beta chain) was obtained from a study of T cell responses to AZD1222 COVID-19 vaccine. Study-wide results and limits: Unmutated regions of variants are reportedly targeted by nearly half of spike-specific TCRs. Clonal diversity was possibly underestimated, and the donors were mostly white British, with more females.

Profiling relied on immunoSEQ multiplex PCR, and the TCRdb table lists in-frame clones only, not all of them. The data show some 120,000 clones, more than 65% seen once. Details on this clone: Antigen unknown.

Second-dose schedules of about 4 or about 12 weeks were combined. The receptor was derived from an adult who received the AZD1222 COVID-19 vaccine. The specimen was peripheral blood, collected 28 days after the second AZD1222 dose.

The CDR3 reads CASSYSRNTEAFF. In DNA, the CDR3 is TGTGCCAGCAGTTACTCAAGGAACACTGAAGCTTTCTTT. V is TRBV6-2 or TRBV6-3 and J is TRBJ1-1; D remains ambiguous. Germline V gene data show CDR1 as MNHEY and CDR2 as SVGEGT. Trimming pared 0 bases from V and 1 base from J, leaving 3 bases between. The CDR3 has 13 residues.